Sequencing of this T cell receptor (beta chain) was carried out in a study of shared clonotypes between healthy human individuals. Regarding the study as a whole: The study found lower generation probabilities in non-shared clonotypes than in those shared by all four donors. Naive subsets typically showed greater estimated richness than memory subsets.

Libraries were prepared by immunoSEQ multiplex PCR; TCRdb keeps only in-frame clonotypes and omits some of them. The sample lists about 980,000 clones, about 80% occurring once. For this clone: Its antigen remains unknown.

CDR3 size: 17 residues. V was pared by 1 base and J by 0 bases, with 13 bases between. Per germline, CDR1 SGHRS and CDR2 YFSETQ. Partitioning of CD4+ cells yielded a CD45RA+ naive subset and a CD45RA-negative memory subset. The sample consisted of memory CD4+ T cells sorted from blood. Documented subset: CD45RA-negative fraction. The receptor was derived from a man aged 18-30 years in good health. This chain joins TRBV5-1 and TRBJ1-4; the D is unclear. This chain's CDR3 is CASSLNSAGATNEKLFF. The CDR3 nucleotides read TGCGCCAGCAGCTTGAACAGCGCCGGTGCAACTAATGAAAAACTGTTTTTT.